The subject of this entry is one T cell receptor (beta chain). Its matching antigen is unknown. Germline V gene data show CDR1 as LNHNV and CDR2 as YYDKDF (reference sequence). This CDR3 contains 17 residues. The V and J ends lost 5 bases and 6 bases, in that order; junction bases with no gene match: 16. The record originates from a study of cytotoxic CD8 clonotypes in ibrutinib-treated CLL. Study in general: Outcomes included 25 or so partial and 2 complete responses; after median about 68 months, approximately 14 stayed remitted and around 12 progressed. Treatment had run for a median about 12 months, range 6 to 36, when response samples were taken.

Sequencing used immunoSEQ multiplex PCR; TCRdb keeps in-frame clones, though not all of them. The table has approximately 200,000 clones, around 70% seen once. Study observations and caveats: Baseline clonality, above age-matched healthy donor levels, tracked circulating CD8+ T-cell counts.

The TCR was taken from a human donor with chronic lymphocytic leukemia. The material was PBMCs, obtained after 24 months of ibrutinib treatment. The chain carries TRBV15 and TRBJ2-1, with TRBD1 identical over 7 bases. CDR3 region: CATSGRIDRVYGNEQFF. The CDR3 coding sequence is TGTGCCACCAGCGGACGAATAGACAGGGTATATGGCAATGAGCAGTTCTTC.